This TCR beta chain was found in a study of blood T cell repertoires in COVID-19. Turning to the study itself: T cells, B-cell-depleted T cells, or PBMCs supplied cDNA or gDNA.

Which cohort a participant joined came from the clinical history participants gave. This table comes from immunoSEQ multiplex PCR, and its TCRdb copy is limited to in-frame clones, with some not included. The sample gives about 320,000 clones, approximately 88% of which show up once; 4% to 6% is in the top ten. This clone appeared a few times. Germline CDR1 and CDR2: MNHEY and SMNVEV (reference sequence). Trimming left V 5 bases short and J 0 bases short, with 13 bases between. This CDR3 contains 15 residues. Source material: PBMCs or T cells enriched from blood (not recorded which). The receptor comes from a man in his 60s who had recovered from COVID-19. The rearrangement links TRBV27 to TRBJ1-2; D possibly corresponds to TRBD1 (5 bases). The DNA of the CDR3 is TGTGCCAGCAGTCTGCGCAGGGATACTAACTATGGCTACACCTTC. This translates into CASSLRRDTNYGYTF.